These 14 T cell receptor beta chains originate from one sample sequenced in a study of blood T cell repertoires in COVID-19 (TCRdb year 2020). The method behind the library was the immunoSEQ multiplex PCR assay. Drawn from immuneACCESS, this table holds only the in-frame rearrangements with V and J called that TCRdb kept. Clones are partly lost; checked studies trace under half to an unresolved V gene and leave the rest unexplained. The sample profile shows approximately 300,000 clones; roughly 90% of them were found once. The top ten clonotypes cover about 6.8% of the sample. The source material was peripheral blood. These TCRs come from a man younger than 30 who had recovered from COVID-19.

This chain uses TRBV20-1 with TRBJ2-3; D may be TRBD1 (6 bases). The CDR3 consists of 16 residues. Germline V gene lookup returns CDR1 DFQATT and CDR2 SNEGSKA (reference sequence). V was clipped by 3 bases and J by 2 bases, with 18 bases between them. The CDR3 loop is CSASSGQSAITDTQYF. The CDR3 DNA follows: TGCAGTGCTAGTAGTGGACAGTCAGCGATCACAGATACGCAGTATTTT.

The rearrangement uses TRBV10-3 and TRBJ1-1, with 10 bases identical to TRBD1. In germline, CDR1 is ENHRY, CDR2 SYGVKD. The CDR3 extends over 15 amino acids. J lost 0 bases, V lost 4 bases, and 2 bases had no gene match. The CDR3: CAISGGTGVNTEAFF. In nucleotides, the CDR3 is TGTGCCATCAGTGGCGGGACAGGGGTGAACACTGAAGCTTTCTTT.

This clone was picked up a small number of times. The CDR3 spells CASSSAGQNGELFF. Written as DNA, the CDR3 is TGTGCCAGCAGTTCAGCTGGACAAAACGGGGAGCTGTTTTTT. The gene calls are TRBV27 and TRBJ2-2, with D possibly matching TRBD1 (5 bases). Germline CDR1 reads MNHEY; CDR2 reads SMNVEV (reference sequence). This CDR3 has 14 amino acids. The V end was cut by 4 bases, the J end by 7 bases, with 13 bases between.

This chain links TRBV12-5 with TRBJ1-2; 7 bases map to TRBD1. This CDR3 has 13 amino acids. J lost 6 bases, V lost 2 bases, and 3 bases had no gene match. Germline lookup yields CDR1 LGHNT and CDR2 FRNRAP. The CDR3 DNA reads as TGTGCTAGTGGTTTGTCCGGGACAGATGGCTACACCTTC. Residues: CASGLSGTDGYTF.

As concerns this clone: This sample also contains other DNA sequences that code for the same CDR3. The chain joins TRBV6-5 to TRBJ2-7; a possible D gene is TRBD2 (6 bases). CDR1 is MNHEY, CDR2 SVGAGI, per germline. The germline V and J ends were trimmed by 0 bases and 2 bases, with 8 bases remaining between them. The CDR3 contains 14 residues. For the CDR3, the DNA is TGTGCCAGCAGTTACTCGGGCGGGACCTACGAGCAGTACTTC. This translates into CASSYSGGTYEQYF.

The genes are TRBV6-5 and TRBJ2-7, with TRBD1 as a possible D gene (8 bases). The CDR3 sequence is 15 residues long. Trimming pared 6 bases from V and 1 base from J, leaving 16 bases between. Germline values: CDR1 MNHEY, CDR2 SVGAGI. The CDR3 DNA is TGTGCCAGCAGCAGACAGGGGACTACGTCCTACGAGCAGTACTTC. Residues: CASSRQGTTSYEQYF.

The chain recombines TRBV7-6 with TRBJ2-7; D is undetermined. Between the trimmed V and J ends, which lost 5 bases and 0 bases, there was a span of 23 bases. Germline V gives CDR1 SGHVS, CDR2 FNYEAQ. The CDR3 covers 18 residues. The CDR3 sequence is CASSTLVNIASSSYEQYF. CDR3 bases: TGTGCCAGCAGCACTCTCGTAAATATAGCCTCTAGCTCCTACGAGCAGTACTTC.

The V gene is TRBV5-1, the J gene TRBJ1-2, with 8 bases aligning to TRBD1. Germline assignment: CDR1 SGHRS and CDR2 YFSETQ. V lost 0 bases to trimming and J lost 4 bases; unmatched junction nucleotides: 5. CDR3 length: 15 amino acids. For the CDR3, the DNA is TGCGCCAGCAGCTTGGTGGACAGGGAAGCCTATGGCTACACCTTC. This translates into CASSLVDREAYGYTF.

This chain connects TRBV27 to TRBJ2-1; 10 bases line up with TRBD2. The CDR3 totals 17 residues. CDR1 and CDR2 (germline): MNHEY, SMNVEV (reference sequence). V was pared by 1 base and J by 6 bases, with 9 bases of the junction left unmatched. CDR3 coding DNA: TGTGCCAGCAGTTTATATCCTAGCGGGAGCTTCCCCAATGAGCAGTTCTTC. Translating gives CASSLYPSGSFPNEQFF.

The J gene is TRBJ1-2, the V gene TRBV30; D may be TRBD1 (5 bases). The CDR3 loop spans 12 amino acids. Trimming removed 5 bases at V and 4 bases at J, with 11 bases between. Per the germline V gene, CDR1 is GTSNPN and CDR2 is SVGIG (reference sequence). The CDR3 region has the DNA TGTGCCTGGGGGGCGGGATTCTATGGCTACACCTTC. Amino acid sequence: CAWGAGFYGYTF.

The chain carries TRBV6-5 and TRBJ1-2; TRBD1 might be the D (5 bases). Trimming pared 3 bases from V and 4 bases from J, leaving 9 bases between. Germline V lookup: CDR1 MNHEY, CDR2 SVGAGI. There are 13 residues in the CDR3. The CDR3 is CASSYDSLYGYTF. CDR3 nucleotide sequence: TGTGCCAGCAGTTATGACAGCCTCTATGGCTACACCTTC.

The CDR3 coding sequence is TGCGCCAGCAGCCAAGGTCCGAGACAGGGGTCGGGGGTTGGGGAAAAACTGTTTTTT. The encoded protein is CASSQGPRQGSGVGEKLFF. The V call is TRBV4-1, the J call TRBJ1-4; 8 positions agree with TRBD1. Germline V gives CDR1 MGHRA, CDR2 YSYEKL. Trimming cost V 1 base and J 8 bases; bases outside gene matches: 18. The length of the CDR3 is 19 residues.

J is TRBJ2-7 and V is TRBV9; 9 nucleotides line up with TRBD1. Germline CDR1 reads SGDLS; CDR2 reads YYNGEE. This CDR3 is built from 14 residues. J lost 4 bases, V lost 2 bases, and 4 bases had no gene match. The CDR3 sequence: CASSVSGTGYEQYF. In nucleotides, the CDR3 is TGTGCCAGCAGCGTCAGCGGGACAGGGTACGAGCAGTACTTC.

The rearrangement joins TRBV3-1 (or the pseudogene TRBV3-2) to TRBJ2-3; the match to TRBD2 covers 12 bases. The CDR3 is 16 residues long. V lost 1 base, J lost 5 bases, and 4 bases stayed unmatched. In germline, CDR1 is LGHDT, CDR2 YNNKEL (reference sequence). The CDR3 DNA reads TGTGCCAGCAGCCAAGGACTGGGACTAGCGGGAGATACGCAGTATTTT. Amino acid sequence: CASSQGLGLAGDTQYF.